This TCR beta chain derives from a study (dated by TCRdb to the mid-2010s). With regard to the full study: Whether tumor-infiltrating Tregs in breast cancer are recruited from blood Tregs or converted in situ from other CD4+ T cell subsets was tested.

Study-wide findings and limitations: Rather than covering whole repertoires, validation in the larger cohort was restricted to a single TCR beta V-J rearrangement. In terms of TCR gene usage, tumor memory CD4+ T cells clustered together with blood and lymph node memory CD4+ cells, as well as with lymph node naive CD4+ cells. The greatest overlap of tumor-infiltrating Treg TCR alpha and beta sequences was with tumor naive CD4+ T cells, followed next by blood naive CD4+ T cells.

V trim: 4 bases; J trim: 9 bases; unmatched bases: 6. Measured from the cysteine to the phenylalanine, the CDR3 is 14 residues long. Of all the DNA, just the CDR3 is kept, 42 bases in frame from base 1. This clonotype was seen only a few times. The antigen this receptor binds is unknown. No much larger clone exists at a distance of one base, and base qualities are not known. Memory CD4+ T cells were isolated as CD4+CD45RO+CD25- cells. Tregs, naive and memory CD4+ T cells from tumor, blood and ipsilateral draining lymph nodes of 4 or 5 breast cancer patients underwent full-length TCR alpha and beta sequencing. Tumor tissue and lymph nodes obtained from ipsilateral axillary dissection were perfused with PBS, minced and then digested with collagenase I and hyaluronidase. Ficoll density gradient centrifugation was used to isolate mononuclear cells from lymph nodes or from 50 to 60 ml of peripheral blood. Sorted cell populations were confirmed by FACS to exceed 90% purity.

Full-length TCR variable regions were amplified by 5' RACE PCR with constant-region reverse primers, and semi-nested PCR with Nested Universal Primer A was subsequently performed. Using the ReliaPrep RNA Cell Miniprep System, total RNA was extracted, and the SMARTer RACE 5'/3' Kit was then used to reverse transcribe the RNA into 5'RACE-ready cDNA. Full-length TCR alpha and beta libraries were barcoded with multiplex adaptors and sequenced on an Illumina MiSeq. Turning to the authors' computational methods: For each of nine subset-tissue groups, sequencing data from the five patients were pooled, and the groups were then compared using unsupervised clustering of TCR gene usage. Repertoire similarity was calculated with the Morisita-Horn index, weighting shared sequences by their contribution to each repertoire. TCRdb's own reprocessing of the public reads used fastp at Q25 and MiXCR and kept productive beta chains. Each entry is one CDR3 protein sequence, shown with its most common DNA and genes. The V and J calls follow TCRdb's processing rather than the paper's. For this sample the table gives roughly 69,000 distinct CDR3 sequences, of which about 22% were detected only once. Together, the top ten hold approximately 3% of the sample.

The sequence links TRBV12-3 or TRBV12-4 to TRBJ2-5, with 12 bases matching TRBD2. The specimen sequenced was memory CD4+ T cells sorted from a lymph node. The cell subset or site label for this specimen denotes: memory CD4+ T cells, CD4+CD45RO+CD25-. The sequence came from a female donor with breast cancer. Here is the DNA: TGTGCCAGCAGTTCTAGCGGGGGGGCCGTGGCCCAGTACTTC. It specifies CASSSSGGAVAQYF.